The present TCR beta chain was sequenced within a study of CXCR3-negative and CXCR3-positive naive CD8 T cells. With UMI labels, 5' RACE was used to prepare the TRB cDNA libraries. TCRdb re-called the 5' RACE reads and shows each CDR3 protein once, DNA omitted. Its table lists around 92,000 distinct CDR3 sequences. The V gene's germline CDR1 is LNHNV and CDR2 YYDKDF (reference sequence). This CDR3 has 15 residues. The sample consisted of naive CXCR3- CD8+ T cells from blood. Specified subset: CD45RO-CCR7+CD27+CD95- naive CD8+ T cells lacking CXCR3 (TNR3-). The receptor was derived from a human donor in good health. Some clones in this sample may be carry-over from other donors' samples. V is TRBV15 and J is TRBJ1-5; the D gene TCRdb calls, TRBD1, cannot be checked with no DNA. Here the CDR3 reads CATSRDWGQPQPQHF.